The sequence of this T cell receptor (beta chain) was determined in a study of shared clonotypes between healthy human individuals. Assay used: immunoSEQ multiplex PCR; TCRdb lists only in-frame clones, some missing. The data show about half a million clones, about 85% seen once. Germline V CDR1 and CDR2: SGHDT, YYEEEE. This CDR3 has 14 residues. V lost 2 bases and J lost 6, with 14 bases in between. The specimen was PBMCs. The chain has TRBV5-6 and TRBJ2-5, with D tentatively TRBD2 (5 bases). This TCR derives from a woman between 40 and 55 years old in good health. Some clones in this sample may be carry-over from other donors' samples. In nucleotides, the CDR3 is TGTGCCAGCAGCTTCGGCCCCCTCGGGAAGACCCAGTACTTC. It yields the protein CASSFGPLGKTQYF.